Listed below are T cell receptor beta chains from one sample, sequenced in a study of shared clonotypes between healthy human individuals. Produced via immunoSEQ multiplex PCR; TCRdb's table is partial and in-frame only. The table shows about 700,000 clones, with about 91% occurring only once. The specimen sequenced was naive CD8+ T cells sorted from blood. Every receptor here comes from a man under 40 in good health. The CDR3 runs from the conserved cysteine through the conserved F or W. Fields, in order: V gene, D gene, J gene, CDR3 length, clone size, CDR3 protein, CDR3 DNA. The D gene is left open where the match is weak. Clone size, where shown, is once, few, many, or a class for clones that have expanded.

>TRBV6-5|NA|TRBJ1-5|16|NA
CASSYSPLLGDQPQHF
TGTGCCAGCAGTTACTCGCCGCTTTTGGGGGATCAGCCCCAGCATTTT
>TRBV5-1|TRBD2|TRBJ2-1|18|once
CASSPGLAGVVAHNEQFF
TGCGCCAGCAGCCCGGGACTAGCGGGAGTCGTTGCCCACAATGAGCAGTTCTTC
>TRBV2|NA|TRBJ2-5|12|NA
CAIAAYQETQYF
TGTGCCATTGCGGCGTACCAAGAGACCCAGTACTTC
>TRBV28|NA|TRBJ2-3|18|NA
CASSLGRGHSDSTDTQYF
TGTGCCAGCAGTTTAGGTCGGGGACATTCGGACAGCACAGATACGCAGTATTTT
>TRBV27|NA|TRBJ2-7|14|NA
CASSLSGVSREQYF
TGTGCCAGCAGTTTATCGGGTGTTAGTCGGGAGCAGTACTTC
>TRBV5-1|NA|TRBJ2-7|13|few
CASSSGQNNEQYF
TGCGCCAGCAGCTCCGGACAGAACAACGAGCAGTACTTC
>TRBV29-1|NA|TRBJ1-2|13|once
CSVSFTGTDGYTF
TGCAGCGTTTCATTCACAGGGACGGATGGCTACACCTTC
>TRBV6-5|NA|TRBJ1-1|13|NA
CASSQRGSTEAFF
TGTGCCAGCAGTCAAAGGGGAAGCACTGAAGCTTTCTTT
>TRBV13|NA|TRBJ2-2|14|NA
CASSLASHTGELFF
TGTGCCAGCAGCTTAGCCAGCCACACCGGGGAGCTGTTTTTT
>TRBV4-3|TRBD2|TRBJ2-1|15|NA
CASSQVSSGSYEQFF
TGCGCCAGCAGCCAAGTAAGTAGCGGGAGTTATGAGCAGTTCTTC
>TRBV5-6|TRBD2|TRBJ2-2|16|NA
CASSLVAGVTVGELFF
TGTGCCAGCAGCTTGGTAGCGGGAGTAACGGTCGGGGAGCTGTTTTTT
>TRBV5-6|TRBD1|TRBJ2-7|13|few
CASSFGQGTEQYF
TGTGCCAGCAGCTTTGGACAGGGGACCGAGCAGTACTTC
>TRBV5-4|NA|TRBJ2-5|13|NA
CASSPRAQETQYF
TGTGCCAGCAGCCCCAGAGCGCAAGAGACCCAGTACTTC
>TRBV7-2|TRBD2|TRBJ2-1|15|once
CASSLVAGGGNEQFF
TGTGCCAGCAGCTTAGTTGCGGGAGGAGGTAATGAGCAGTTCTTC
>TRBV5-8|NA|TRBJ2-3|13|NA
CASLPTSTDTQYF
TGTGCCAGCCTGCCTACTAGCACAGATACGCAGTATTTT
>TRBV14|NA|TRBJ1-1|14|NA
CASSQELGNTEAFF
TGTGCCAGCAGCCAAGAATTGGGGAACACTGAAGCTTTCTTT
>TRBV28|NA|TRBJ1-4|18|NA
CASSFSVIEGTTNEKLFF
TGTGCCAGCAGTTTTTCAGTAATTGAGGGGACGACTAATGAAAAACTGTTTTTT
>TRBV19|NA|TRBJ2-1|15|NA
CASSIRELRVLEQFF
TGTGCCAGTAGTATAAGGGAGTTACGAGTTCTTGAGCAGTTCTTC
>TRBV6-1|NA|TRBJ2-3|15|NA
CASSDRGFGTDTQYF
TGTGCCAGCAGTGATCGGGGGTTCGGGACAGATACGCAGTATTTT
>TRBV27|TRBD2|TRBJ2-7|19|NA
CASSLSHPWSTSGTYEQYF
TGTGCCAGCAGTTTATCCCACCCCTGGTCTACTAGCGGGACCTACGAGCAGTACTTC
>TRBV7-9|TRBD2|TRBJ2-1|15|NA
CASSPRIPSGNEQFF
TGTGCCAGCAGCCCCCGAATTCCTAGCGGCAATGAGCAGTTCTTC
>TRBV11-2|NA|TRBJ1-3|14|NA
CASSWRGPGNTIYF
TGTGCCAGCAGCTGGCGGGGTCCCGGAAACACCATATATTTT
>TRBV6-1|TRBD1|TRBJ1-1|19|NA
CASSEFTFGQAVMNTEAFF
TGTGCCAGCAGTGAATTCACTTTTGGACAGGCAGTCATGAACACTGAAGCTTTCTTT
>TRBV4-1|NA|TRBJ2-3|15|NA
CASSQDRQGTDTQYF
TGCGCCAGCAGCCAAGACCGACAGGGCACAGATACGCAGTATTTT
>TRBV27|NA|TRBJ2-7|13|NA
CASSLRLAYEQYF
TGTGCCAGCAGTCTGCGCCTTGCCTACGAGCAGTACTTC
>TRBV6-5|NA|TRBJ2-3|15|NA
CASSIRTTSTDTQYF
TGTGCCAGCAGTATAAGGACCACTAGCACAGATACGCAGTATTTT
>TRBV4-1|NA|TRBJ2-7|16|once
CASSQVETVLSYEQYF
TGCGCCAGCAGCCAAGTAGAGACAGTGTTGTCCTACGAGCAGTACTTC
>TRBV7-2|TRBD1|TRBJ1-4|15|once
CASSLWVRGPEKLFF
TGTGCCAGCAGCTTATGGGTCAGGGGGCCGGAAAAACTGTTTTTT
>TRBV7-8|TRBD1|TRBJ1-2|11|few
CASSSDDRVTF
TGTGCCAGCAGCTCTGACGACAGGGTGACCTTC
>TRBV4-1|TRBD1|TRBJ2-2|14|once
CASSPTGDTGELFF
TGCGCCAGCAGCCCCACAGGGGACACCGGGGAGCTGTTTTTT
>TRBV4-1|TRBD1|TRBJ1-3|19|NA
CASSLRETGTDNSGNTIYF
TGCGCCAGCAGCCTTCGAGAAACCGGGACAGACAATTCTGGAAACACCATATATTTT
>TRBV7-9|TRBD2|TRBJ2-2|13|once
CASSHGLDRELFF
TGTGCCAGCAGTCACGGACTAGACCGGGAGCTGTTTTTT
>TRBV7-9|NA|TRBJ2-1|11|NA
CASSEYNEQFF
TGTGCCAGCAGCGAATACAATGAGCAGTTCTTC
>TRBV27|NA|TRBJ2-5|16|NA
CASSSKGTVMKETQYF
TGTGCCAGCAGTTCGAAGGGGACTGTCATGAAAGAGACCCAGTACTTC
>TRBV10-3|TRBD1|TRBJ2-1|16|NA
CAISDPSGQGIYEQFF
TGTGCCATCAGTGACCCCTCAGGACAGGGAATCTATGAGCAGTTCTTC
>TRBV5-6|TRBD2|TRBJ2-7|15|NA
CASTPFASGDYEQYF
TGTGCCAGCACCCCTTTTGCTAGCGGGGACTACGAGCAGTACTTC
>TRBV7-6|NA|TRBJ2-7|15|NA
CASSLDGLGAYEQYF
TGTGCCAGCAGCTTAGATGGGTTGGGGGCCTACGAGCAGTACTTC
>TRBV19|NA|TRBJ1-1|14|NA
CASKSGNKNTEAFF
TGTGCCAGCAAGTCGGGGAATAAAAACACTGAAGCTTTCTTT
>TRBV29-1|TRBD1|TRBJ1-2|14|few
CSVVGTERNYGYTF
TGCAGCGTTGTGGGGACAGAGAGAAACTATGGCTACACCTTC
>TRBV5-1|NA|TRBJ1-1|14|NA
CASSLSAMNTEAFF
TGCGCCAGCAGCTTGTCGGCAATGAACACTGAAGCTTTCTTT
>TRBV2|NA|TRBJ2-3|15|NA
CASSAGDFSTDTQYF
TGTGCCAGCAGTGCTGGGGATTTCAGCACAGATACGCAGTATTTT
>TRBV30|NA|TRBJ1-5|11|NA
CVSPGVQPQHF
TGTGTCTCTCCAGGGGTTCAGCCCCAGCATTTT
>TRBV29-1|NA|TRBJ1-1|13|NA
CSVEPRARTEAFF
TGCAGCGTTGAGCCGCGGGCGCGGACTGAAGCTTTCTTT
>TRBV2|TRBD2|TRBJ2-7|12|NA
CASTGGSYEQYF
TGTGCCAGCACCGGGGGGTCCTACGAGCAGTACTTC
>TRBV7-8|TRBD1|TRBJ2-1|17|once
CASSPTATGDTYNEQFF
TGTGCCAGCAGTCCCACGGCCACAGGGGATACCTACAATGAGCAGTTCTTC
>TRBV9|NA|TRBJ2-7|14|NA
CASSVGGVAYEQYF
TGTGCCAGCAGCGTAGGGGGGGTCGCCTACGAGCAGTACTTC